This T cell receptor beta chain is from a study of shared T cell receptors in the human thymus. V lost 2 bases and J lost 1; bases outside the gene matches: 4. In germline, CDR1 is SGHTA, CDR2 FQGNSA. The CDR3 extends over 16 amino acids. The repertoire was sequenced with immunoSEQ multiplex PCR; TCRdb's copy has only in-frame clones and lacks some. This sample carries some 700,000 clones, around 87% of them seen once, and the ten largest clones take 0.0095% to 0.013%. This same sample was also taken into another study, of human thymus T cells. That work adds: Donors consisted of healthy Finnish infants (having corrective surgery for congenital heart defects). Corrective heart surgery yielded resections, and these provided the thymus tissue. Thymic and blood repertoires appeared to carry a bias in their V and J gene usage. Thymic TCR repertoires of unrelated people reportedly overlapped highly.

The sequenced sample was thymocytes. The V gene is TRBV7-2, the J gene TRBJ2-7; TRBD1 agrees at 11 bases. The clonotype comes from a boy less than two years old with a congenital heart defect. The CDR3 is CASSLQGDRGSYEQYF. CDR3 in DNA: TGTGCCAGCAGCTTACAGGGGGACAGGGGGTCCTACGAGCAGTACTTC.